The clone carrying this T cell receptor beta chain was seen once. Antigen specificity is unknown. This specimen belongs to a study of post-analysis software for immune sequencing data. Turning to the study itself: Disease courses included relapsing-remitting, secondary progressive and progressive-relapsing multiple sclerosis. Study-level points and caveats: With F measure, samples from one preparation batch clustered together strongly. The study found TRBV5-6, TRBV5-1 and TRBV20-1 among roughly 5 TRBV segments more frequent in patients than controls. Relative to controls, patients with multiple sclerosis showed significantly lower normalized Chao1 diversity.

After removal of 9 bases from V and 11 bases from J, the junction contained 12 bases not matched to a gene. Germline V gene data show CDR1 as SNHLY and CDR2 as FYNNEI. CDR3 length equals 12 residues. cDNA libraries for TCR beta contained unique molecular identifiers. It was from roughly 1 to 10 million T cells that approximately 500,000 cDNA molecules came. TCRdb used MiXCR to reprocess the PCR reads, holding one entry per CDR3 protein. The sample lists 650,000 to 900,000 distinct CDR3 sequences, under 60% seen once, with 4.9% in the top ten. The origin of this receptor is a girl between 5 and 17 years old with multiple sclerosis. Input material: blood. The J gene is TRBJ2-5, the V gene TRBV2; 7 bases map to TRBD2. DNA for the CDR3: TGTGCCAGTAGCGGGTTCTACAATGAGCAGTACTTC. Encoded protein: CASSGFYNEQYF.